The 25 T cell receptor beta chains below were found in one sample sequenced in a study of CD4+ T cells in melanoma (dated by TCRdb to the early 2020s). Libraries were constructed by the immunoSEQ multiplex PCR assay. What TCRdb holds here is the immuneACCESS table cut down to in-frame rearrangements. Part of the clones is not present; checked against another copy, under half of the missing clones reflect an unresolved V gene, and the others are unexplained. The sample table contains around 100,000 clones; only one count was recorded for approximately 90% of them. In total, the top ten clones hold about 3.5% of the sample. Sequenced material: peripheral blood. The receptors were gathered from a human donor with melanoma.

The chain carries TRBV6-5 and TRBJ1-5; the D gene is possibly TRBD1 (6 bases). Germline V lookup: CDR1 MNHEY, CDR2 SVGAGI. The ends were cut back, 1 base at V and 6 bases at J, with 16 bases in the middle. The CDR3 is made up of 16 amino acids. The CDR3 is CASSYLGRGAGQPQHF. CDR3 DNA: TGTGCCAGCAGTTACTTGGGACGGGGGGCAGGTCAGCCCCAGCATTTT.

V gene TRBV7-8 combines with J gene TRBJ1-1; D not resolved. Trimming stripped 1 base from V and 5 bases from J, with 8 bases between. The CDR3 consists of 13 residues. Germline lookup yields CDR1 SGHVS and CDR2 FQNEAQ. The CDR3: CASSLEGRTEAFF. The CDR3, as DNA: TGTGCCAGCAGCTTAGAAGGGAGGACTGAAGCTTTCTTT.

The genes are TRBV6-5 and TRBJ2-6; no reliable D call. Germline V CDR1 and CDR2: MNHEY, SVGAGI. V was trimmed by 8 bases and J by 0 bases, leaving 11 bases between them. This CDR3 has 15 amino acids. The CDR3 sequence is CASGNPFSGANVLTF. CDR3 sequence (DNA): TGTGCCAGCGGGAACCCGTTCTCTGGGGCCAACGTCCTGACTTTC.

The V call is TRBV7-2, the J call TRBJ2-7; no clear D. Per germline, CDR1 SGHTA and CDR2 FQGNSA. The CDR3 extends over 13 amino acids. V lost 2 bases to trimming and J lost 0 bases, with 5 bases between them. This CDR3 reads CASSLWNSYEQYF. The CDR3 DNA follows: TGTGCCAGCAGCTTATGGAACTCCTACGAGCAGTACTTC.

V is TRBV4-1 and J is TRBJ2-2; 7 bases match TRBD1. Germline CDR1 MGHRA, CDR2 YSYEKL. Trimming cost V 3 bases and J 1 base; bases outside gene matches: 2. The CDR3 spans 15 residues. The CDR3 DNA sequence: TGCGCCAGCAGCCACGACAGGGAGAACACCGGGGAGCTGTTTTTT. Amino acids: CASSHDRENTGELFF.

The chain couples TRBV7-9 to TRBJ2-1, with D possibly being TRBD1 or TRBD2 (5 bases each). Germline CDR1 SEHNR, CDR2 FQNEAQ (reference sequence). V lost 3 bases and J 2 bases, leaving 8 bases between the germline ends. There are 14 residues in the CDR3. For the CDR3, the DNA is TGTGCCAGCAGCTTGTCGGGGCCCTACAATGAGCAGTTCTTC. Amino acids: CASSLSGPYNEQFF. The variable domain in full, with the rest retrieved from reference TRBV7-9 and TRBJ2-1, is DTGVSQNPRHKITKRGQNVTFRCDPISEHNRLYWYRQTLGQGPEFLTYFQNEAQLEKSRLLSDRFSAERPKGSFSTLEIQRTEQGDSAMYLCASSLSGPYNEQFFGPGTRLTVL.

The V call is TRBV7-8, the J call TRBJ1-3, with a tentative D call TRBD1 (6 bases). CDR3 length: 15 residues. Trimming shortened V by 5 bases and J by 4 bases, and 15 bases separated the two germline ends. Germline V gives CDR1 SGHVS, CDR2 FQNEAQ. CDR3 sequence (DNA): TGTGCCAGCAGCGGGGGGCCCTCCGCCGGAAACACCATATATTTT. This sequence encodes CASSGGPSAGNTIYF.

The sample holds one count of this clone. The chain is built from TRBV19 and TRBJ2-7, with D perhaps matching TRBD2 (6 bases). From germline, CDR1 is LNHDA and CDR2 SQIVND (reference sequence). V lost 3 bases and J lost 4, with 13 bases in between. The CDR3 loop spans 14 amino acids. For the CDR3, the DNA is TGTGCCAGTAGTATTTCAAATGGAGGGTACGAGCAGTACTTC. Its translation is CASSISNGGYEQYF. The full variable domain, its missing parts supplied by reference TRBV19 and TRBJ2-7, is DGGITQSPKYLFRKEGQNVTLSCEQNLNHDAMYWYRQDPGQGLRLIYYSQIVNDFQKGDIAEGYSVSREKKESFPLTVTSAQKNPTAFYLCASSISNGGYEQYFGPGTRLTVT.

This chain connects TRBV10-3 to TRBJ1-2; D gene unclear. This CDR3 has 13 residues. CDR1 is ENHRY and CDR2 is SYGVKD in the germline V gene. The V gene lost 0 bases and the J gene lost 4 bases, with 6 bases spanning the gap. The CDR3 bases are TGTGCCATCAGTGAGTCCGAAGCCTATGGCTACACCTTC. Translating it yields CAISESEAYGYTF.

The chain employs TRBV27 and TRBJ2-1; D is perhaps TRBD1 or TRBD2 (7 bases each). CDR1 and CDR2 from the germline V gene are MNHEY and SMNVEV (reference sequence). Between the trimmed V and J ends, which lost 10 bases and 0 bases, there was a span of 13 bases. This CDR3 region has 14 residues. This CDR3 is CATRGGISYNEQFF. The CDR3 DNA sequence: TGTGCCACCAGGGGGGGAATCTCCTACAATGAGCAGTTCTTC.

V gene TRBV9 combines with J gene TRBJ2-3, with 7 bases that match TRBD1. Germline loops: CDR1 SGDLS, CDR2 YYNGEE. The CDR3 spans 14 residues. Unmatched junction bases numbered 10, after V lost 6 bases and J lost 6 bases. CDR3 sequence (DNA): TGTGCCAGCAACCTTGGACAGGATGTGGATACGCAGTATTTT. Its translation: CASNLGQDVDTQYF.

The chain is built from TRBV28 and TRBJ1-3; TRBD1 is a possible D gene (6 bases). The germline V gene encodes CDR1 MDHEN and CDR2 SYDVKM. The V gene lost 5 bases and the J gene lost 4 bases, with 12 bases spanning the gap. CDR3 size: 14 residues. CDR3 sequence reads: CASSPRGSGNTIYF. CDR3 sequence (DNA): TGTGCCAGCAGTCCTAGGGGGTCCGGAAACACCATATATTTT. Drawing the rest from reference TRBV28 and TRBJ1-3, the complete variable domain is DVKVTQSSRYLVKRTGEKVFLECVQDMDHENMFWYRQDPGLGLRLIYFSYDVKMKEKGDIPEGYSVSREKKERFSLILESASTNQTSMYLCASSPRGSGNTIYFGEGSWLTVV.

The V call is TRBV7-9, the J call TRBJ1-5; tentative D call: TRBD1 (5 bases). The CDR3 is 12 residues long. Germline CDR1 SEHNR, CDR2 FQNEAQ (reference sequence). Trimming pared 5 bases from V and 8 bases from J, leaving 10 bases between. In nucleotides, the CDR3 is TGTGCCAGCAGCCGGGACTCCGAGCCCCAGCATTTT. Amino acid sequence: CASSRDSEPQHF.

Details on this clone: The sample holds other DNA sequences that translate to the same CDR3. This chain connects TRBV9 to TRBJ2-2; 7 bases fit TRBD2. The CDR3 consists of 16 residues. Germline CDR1 SGDLS, CDR2 YYNGEE. V gave up 0 bases and J gave up 1 base; unmatched junction bases: 3. CDR3 sequence reads: CASSVDPSGNTGELFF. For the CDR3, the DNA is TGTGCCAGCAGCGTAGACCCTAGCGGGAACACCGGGGAGCTGTTTTTT. Supplemented by reference TRBV9 and TRBJ2-2, the full variable domain reads DSGVTQTPKHLITATGQRVTLRCSPRSGDLSVYWYQQSLDQGLQFLIQYYNGEERAKGNILERFSAQQFPDLHSELNLSSLELGDSALYFCASSVDPSGNTGELFFGEGSRLTVL.

The rearrangement uses TRBV28 and TRBJ1-4, with a possible D match to TRBD1 (5 bases). The germline gives CDR1 MDHEN, CDR2 SYDVKM. The CDR3 consists of 16 residues. Trimming took 3 bases from V and 0 from J, leaving 11 bases between them. The CDR3 nucleotides read TGTGCCAGCAGTTTTATAGGGACCACAACTAATGAAAAACTGTTTTTT. Residues: CASSFIGTTTNEKLFF.

V and J are TRBV4-2 and TRBJ2-7; D gene uncertain. This CDR3 contains 15 residues. Trimming left V 1 base short and J 1 base short, with 11 bases between. Germline lookup yields CDR1 LGHNA and CDR2 YNFKEQ. In DNA form, the CDR3 reads TGTGCCAGCAGCCAAGTTAGAGCTCCGTCCTACGAGCAGTACTTC. It yields the protein CASSQVRAPSYEQYF.

The chain links TRBV27 to TRBJ1-2; 10 bases are a match to TRBD1. Per the germline V gene, CDR1 is MNHEY and CDR2 is SMNVEV (reference sequence). The V segment lost 3 bases and the J segment 8 bases; nucleotides outside the gene matches: 3. The CDR3 contains 13 residues. CDR3 residues: CASSFRDRGGYTF. DNA for the CDR3: TGTGCCAGCAGTTTTCGGGACAGGGGAGGCTACACCTTC.

The V call is TRBV6-5, the J call TRBJ1-2; tentative D call: TRBD1 (6 bases). Germline CDR1 is MNHEY and CDR2 is SVGAGI. The CDR3 is made up of 14 amino acids. V lost 0 bases and J lost 8, with 13 bases in between. The DNA of the CDR3 is TGTGCCAGCAGTTACTCGGACAGCCCAAAGGGCTACACCTTC. Translation: CASSYSDSPKGYTF.

This rearrangement joins TRBV28 to TRBJ1-4; D ambiguous. CDR1 and CDR2 from the germline V gene are MDHEN and SYDVKM. This CDR3 comprises 15 residues. Deletions cut 2 bases from V and 6 bases from J, with 13 bases between. Here the CDR3 reads CASSLSGGSDEKLFF. The CDR3 DNA reads as TGTGCCAGCAGTTTAAGCGGAGGATCTGATGAAAAACTGTTTTTT.

The J gene is TRBJ1-5, the V gene TRBV18; TRBD1 might be the D (5 bases). V shed 6 bases and J shed 3 bases, with 15 bases lying between them. The CDR3 extends over 15 amino acids. CDR1 and CDR2 (germline): KGHSH, LQKENI. This CDR3 is CASSNQWGNNQPQHF. In nucleotides, the CDR3 is TGTGCCAGCTCCAACCAATGGGGGAACAATCAGCCCCAGCATTTT.

This sequence joins TRBV28 and TRBJ1-2, with TRBD1 matching 8 bases. The germline V gene has CDR1 MDHEN and CDR2 SYDVKM. The CDR3 is 14 residues long. J was trimmed by 14 bases and V by 2 bases; bases with no gene match: 13. CDR3 in DNA: TGTGCCAGCAGTTTAGTATCTCCAGGGGGCCACAGTACCTTC. Protein sequence: CASSLVSPGGHSTF.

V is TRBV5-1 and J is TRBJ1-1; no firm D call. V was cut by 0 bases and J by 0 bases, with 6 bases left in between. The CDR3 extends over 14 amino acids. The V gene's germline CDR1 is SGHRS and CDR2 YFSETQ. This CDR3 is CASSLDGLNTEAFF. The CDR3 DNA follows: TGCGCCAGCAGCTTGGATGGGTTGAACACTGAAGCTTTCTTT.

The V and J genes are TRBV7-2 and TRBJ2-7; 9 positions match TRBD1. Germline values: CDR1 SGHTA, CDR2 FQGNSA. This CDR3 contains 14 residues. V was clipped by 3 bases and J by 3 bases; unmatched bases: 3. DNA for the CDR3: TGTGCCAGCAGCTTCGACAGGGGGAACTACGAGCAGTACTTC. It codes for CASSFDRGNYEQYF.

This CDR3 is CASSPREGDEQFF. The CDR3 DNA follows: TGCGCCAGCAGCCCCCGAGAGGGGGATGAGCAGTTCTTC. The chain links TRBV4-1 to TRBJ2-1; possible D gene TRBD1, 6 bases. Trimming stripped 4 bases from V and 8 bases from J, with 12 bases between. Germline V lookup: CDR1 MGHRA, CDR2 YSYEKL. The CDR3 totals 13 residues.

The genes are TRBV5-1 and TRBJ2-5, with 9 positions matching TRBD2. With 0 bases clipped from V and 5 bases from J, the junction kept 11 bases outside the gene matches. Germline V gene lookup returns CDR1 SGHRS and CDR2 YFSETQ. This CDR3 region has 17 residues. The CDR3 region is CASSLAPSGTGGETQYF. CDR3 coding DNA: TGCGCCAGCAGCTTGGCCCCTAGCGGGACCGGGGGGGAGACCCAGTACTTC.